The TCR beta chain described here comes from a study of low-dose radiotherapy and immunotherapy resistance in tumors. Study-wide context: Every two weeks, the protocol called for intravenous cyclophosphamide at 200 mg/m2. It was given one day before each radiation and immunotherapy administration.

The CDR3 has 15 residues. Germline V gene lookup returns CDR1 MNHEY and CDR2 SVGAGI. Trimming cost V 5 bases and J 5 bases; bases outside gene matches: 9. TRAV- and TRBV-specific primers, spanning alpha and beta chains, primed first-strand cDNA. TCR amplification ran approximately 20 PCR cycles using constant-region and V-primer adapter primers. Each CDR3 protein gets one entry after TCRdb re-called the reads with MiXCR. The data show 40,000 or so distinct CDR3 sequences, 31% seen once. Time point in this sample: before trial treatment. This clonotype has at least ten counts. The TCR originated in a male donor with gallbladder cancer. The specimen comprised PBMCs, sampled before treatment. V is TRBV6-5 and J is TRBJ2-5, with 9 bases that match TRBD2. CDR3 region: CASSGVAGVWETQYF. As DNA, the CDR3 is TGTGCCAGCAGTGGGGTAGCGGGAGTGTGGGAGACCCAGTACTTC.